The next 32 T cell receptor beta chains were all read from a single sample in a study of T cell responses to AZD1222 COVID-19 vaccine. The assay was immunoSEQ multiplex PCR, and TCRdb's table has in-frame clones only and misses some. The sample includes some 42,000 clones, approximately 88% of them seen just once. The material sequenced was peripheral blood, taken 28 days after the second AZD1222 dose. The source is an adult who received the AZD1222 COVID-19 vaccine.

The chain joins TRBV2 to TRBJ2-7; TRBD1 matches 7 bases. Germline V gives CDR1 SNHLY, CDR2 FYNNEI. The CDR3 runs 14 residues. V trimming: 10 bases; J trimming: 0 bases; junction bases outside the gene matches: 9. The CDR3 here is CATRQGVPSYEQYF. The CDR3 DNA reads as TGTGCCACCAGACAGGGAGTCCCCTCCTACGAGCAGTACTTC. Full variable domain (rest looked up from reference TRBV2 and TRBJ2-7): EPEVTQTPSHQVTQMGQEVILRCVPISNHLYFYWYRQILGQKVEFLVSFYNNEISEKSEIFDDQFSVERPDGSNFTLKIRSTKLEDSAMYFCATRQGVPSYEQYFGPGTRLTVT.

CDR3: CASSLRLQETQYF. CDR3 bases: TGCGCCAGCAGCTTACGGCTACAAGAGACCCAGTACTTC. This chain connects TRBV5-1 to TRBJ2-5; no definite D call. This CDR3 contains 13 residues. Germline CDR1 reads SGHRS; CDR2 reads YFSETQ. The germline V and J ends were trimmed by 2 bases and 2 bases, with 7 bases remaining between them. The whole variable domain, remainder taken from reference TRBV5-1 and TRBJ2-5, is KAGVTQTPRYLIKTRGQQVTLSCSPISGHRSVSWYQQTPGQGLQFLFEYFSETQRNKGNFPGRFSGRQFSNSRSEMNVSTLELGDSALYLCASSLRLQETQYFGPGTRLLVL.

V usage is TRBV6-5 and J usage is TRBJ1-5; weak D call: TRBD1 (5 bases). Germline V lookup: CDR1 MNHEY, CDR2 SVGAGI. This CDR3 contains 15 residues. V was cut by 6 bases and J by 2 bases, with 14 bases left in between. The CDR3 is CASRGFEGRNQPQHF. The CDR3 nucleotides are TGTGCCAGCAGGGGCTTTGAGGGGCGCAATCAGCCCCAGCATTTT.

The table lists this clone with a few counts. The chain has TRBV7-8 and TRBJ1-3; D not resolved. The CDR3 sequence is 15 residues long. The ends were cut back, 4 bases at V and 2 bases at J, with 12 bases in the middle. The germline gives CDR1 SGHVS, CDR2 FQNEAQ. In DNA form, the CDR3 reads TGTGCCAGCAGCTCCCCCGACTCGACTGGAAACACCATATATTTT. This translates into CASSSPDSTGNTIYF.

The sample holds one count of this clone. Here the CDR3 DNA reads TGTGCCAGCAGCTTAGCGCTTCCTAGCGGGGGTTACGAGCAGTACTTC. This encodes CASSLALPSGGYEQYF. The genes are TRBV7-9 and TRBJ2-7; 10 bases fit TRBD2. V lost 0 bases to trimming and J lost 4 bases; unmatched junction nucleotides: 6. The V gene's germline CDR1 is SEHNR and CDR2 FQNEAQ (reference sequence). The CDR3 consists of 16 residues.

This sequence joins TRBV30 and TRBJ1-6; no definite D call. CDR1 is GTSNPN and CDR2 is SVGIG in the germline V gene (reference sequence). With 3 bases removed from V and 13 bases from J, the gap between germline ends came to 13 bases. CDR3 size: 12 residues. This CDR3 is CAWSGPVSPLHF. CDR3 coding DNA: TGTGCCTGGAGCGGGCCCGTGTCTCCCCTCCACTTT.

V gene TRBV29-1 combines with J gene TRBJ1-5; D is unresolved. The V gene lost 5 bases and the J gene lost 2 bases, with 13 bases spanning the gap. The CDR3 sequence is 14 residues long. The germline V gene encodes CDR1 SQVTM and CDR2 ANQGSEA. CDR3 coding DNA: TGCAGCGTTTCTAGTGGGTTTGGCAATCAGCCCCAGCATTTT. The encoded protein is CSVSSGFGNQPQHF.

The chain employs TRBV5-1 and TRBJ2-5; no clear D. Germline CDR1 is SGHRS and CDR2 is YFSETQ. Trimming pared 4 bases from V and 3 bases from J, leaving 7 bases between. The CDR3 length is 12 residues. The CDR3 DNA reads TGCGCCAGCAGCATGGCTAAAGAGACCCAGTACTTC. It translates to CASSMAKETQYF.

This clone was detected only a few times. The chain carries TRBV9 and TRBJ2-5; no clear D gene. The CDR3 length is 13 residues. Germline assignment: CDR1 SGDLS and CDR2 YYNGEE. Deletions cut 5 bases from V and 5 bases from J, with 13 bases between. The DNA of the CDR3 is TGTGCCAGCAGTCCCAATCCTATTGAGACCCAGTACTTC. It is translated as CASSPNPIETQYF.

The gene calls are TRBV6-4 and TRBJ1-2; TRBD1 might be the D (5 bases). CDR1 is MRHNA, CDR2 SNTAGT, per germline. V dropped 3 bases and J dropped 4 bases, with 6 bases sitting between them. The CDR3 runs to 12 residues. The CDR3 DNA follows: TGTGCCAGCAGTGAGGGGGGCTATGGCTACACCTTC. Encoded protein: CASSEGGYGYTF.

This clone has more than one count but fewer than ten. Here the CDR3 DNA reads TGTGCCAGCAGTGAAGACAGGCGAGCCTACAATGAGCAGTTCTTC. Amino acid sequence: CASSEDRRAYNEQFF. The J gene is TRBJ2-1, the V gene TRBV6-1, with TRBD1 as a possible D gene (5 bases). CDR1 is MNHNS and CDR2 is SASEGT in the germline V gene. Deletions cut 1 base from V and 2 bases from J, with 9 bases between. CDR3 length equals 15 residues.

This clone came up once. The chain joins TRBV19 to TRBJ2-3; D ambiguous. Trimming stripped 5 bases from V and 3 bases from J, with 9 bases between. Per the germline V gene, CDR1 is LNHDA and CDR2 is SQIVND (reference sequence). This CDR3 has 13 amino acids. CDR3: CASSLRATDTQYF. In DNA, the CDR3 is TGTGCCAGTAGTCTCCGGGCGACAGATACGCAGTATTTT.

The chain recombines TRBV27 with TRBJ2-2; D gene unclear. V was clipped by 2 bases and J by 3 bases, with 7 bases between them. Looked up from germline, CDR1 is MNHEY and CDR2 is SMNVEV (reference sequence). CDR3 size: 14 residues. The CDR3 coding sequence is TGTGCCAGCAGTTTACTTGATTACACCGGGGAGCTGTTTTTT. Translated: CASSLLDYTGELFF.

The chain recombines TRBV3-1 (or the pseudogene TRBV3-2) with TRBJ1-4; D perhaps matches TRBD1 (5 bases). The germline V and J ends were trimmed by 5 bases and 4 bases, with 17 bases remaining between them. CDR1 LGHDT and CDR2 YNNKEL come from the germline V gene (reference sequence). There are 16 residues in the CDR3. The CDR3 here is CASSAGLVDLNEKLFF. In DNA form, the CDR3 reads TGTGCCAGCAGCGCAGGGCTTGTGGACCTTAATGAAAAACTGTTTTTT.

For the CDR3, the DNA is TGTGCCAGTAGTACAATCCAGGGAACCGGGGAGCTGTTTTTT. It is translated as CASSTIQGTGELFF. The rearrangement uses TRBV19 and TRBJ2-2; possible D gene TRBD1, 5 bases. The V and J ends lost 4 bases and 5 bases respectively, with 11 bases between them. The length of the CDR3 is 14 residues. Germline CDR1 is LNHDA and CDR2 is SQIVND (reference sequence).

A few counts support this clone. The J gene is TRBJ1-5, the V gene TRBV3-1 (or the pseudogene TRBV3-2); D remains unclear. With 1 base removed from V and 0 bases from J, the gap between germline ends came to 7 bases. This CDR3 comprises 15 residues. Per the germline V gene, CDR1 is LGHDT and CDR2 is YNNKEL (reference sequence). In DNA, the CDR3 is TGTGCCAGCAGCCAAGGGACGGTTAGCAATCAGCCCCAGCATTTT. It encodes CASSQGTVSNQPQHF.

This chain uses TRBV29-1 with TRBJ1-5; D is unclear. Trimming stripped 3 bases from V and 3 bases from J, with 12 bases between. Germline V gene data show CDR1 as SQVTM and CDR2 as ANQGSEA. This CDR3 spans 14 amino acids. The DNA of the CDR3 is TGCAGCGTTGATTTGGGGAGTCCCAATCAGCCCCAGCATTTT. Its protein product is CSVDLGSPNQPQHF.

This clone has a single count. V is TRBV5-1 and J is TRBJ1-1; 7 positions agree with TRBD1. The germline V gene has CDR1 SGHRS and CDR2 YFSETQ. V shed 0 bases and J 3 bases; nucleotides not matched to a gene: 2. The CDR3 has 14 amino acids. In DNA form, the CDR3 reads TGCGCCAGCAGCTTGGCAGGGGGGTACACTGAAGCTTTCTTT. Translated: CASSLAGGYTEAFF.

This chain uses TRBV9 with TRBJ2-2; no firm D call. The CDR3 runs 13 residues. Germline V gene sequence: CDR1 SGDLS, CDR2 YYNGEE. V was pared by 9 bases and J by 2 bases, with 11 bases between. This CDR3 reads CATPGNNTGELFF. The CDR3 DNA follows: TGTGCCACCCCTGGGAACAACACCGGGGAGCTGTTTTTT.

The chain couples TRBV5-6 to TRBJ2-7; 9 bases fit TRBD2. From germline, CDR1 is SGHDT and CDR2 YYEEEE. The V gene end was trimmed by 4 bases and the J gene end by 1 base; junction bases not matched to a gene: 3. CDR3 size: 14 residues. This chain's CDR3 is CASSPLAGSYEQYF. Here the CDR3 DNA reads TGTGCCAGCAGCCCACTAGCGGGTTCCTACGAGCAGTACTTC.

The genes are TRBV3-1 (or the pseudogene TRBV3-2) and TRBJ2-2, with 7 bases lining up with TRBD1. The length of the CDR3 is 15 residues. Unmatched junction bases numbered 8, after V lost 5 bases and J lost 5 bases. The germline V gene encodes CDR1 LGHDT and CDR2 YNNKEL (reference sequence). The CDR3 DNA is TGTGCCAGCAGCACAACAGGGGTTGGGACCGGGGAGCTGTTTTTT. Its protein product is CASSTTGVGTGELFF.

The rearrangement joins TRBV5-6 to TRBJ2-5; 10 positions match TRBD2. Germline V gene sequence: CDR1 SGHDT, CDR2 YYEEEE. The CDR3 runs 15 residues. Trimming took 6 bases from V and 3 from J; bases not matched to a gene: 8. In DNA, the CDR3 is TGTGCCAGCAACCGACCAGCGGGGGGGAAAGAGACCCAGTACTTC. Translation: CASNRPAGGKETQYF.

The J gene is TRBJ1-6, the V gene TRBV5-1; D gene ambiguous. The germline V and J ends were trimmed by 4 bases and 7 bases, with 18 bases remaining between them. The CDR3 extends over 16 amino acids. Germline-derived CDR1 and CDR2 are SGHRS and YFSETQ. The CDR3 sequence: CASSPRPAAENSPLHF. Written as DNA, the CDR3 is TGCGCCAGCAGCCCGCGGCCCGCCGCCGAGAATTCACCCCTCCACTTT.

The chain has TRBV15 and TRBJ1-2; D may be TRBD1 (5 bases). This CDR3 is 15 amino acids long. Germline values: CDR1 LNHNV, CDR2 YYDKDF (reference sequence). Between the trimmed V and J ends, which lost 0 bases and 8 bases, there was a span of 16 bases. CDR3 DNA: TGTGCCACCAGCAGAGATTCGGGACTGCTGGAAGGCTACACCTTC. Protein: CATSRDSGLLEGYTF.

The chain couples TRBV30 to TRBJ1-2; a possible D gene is TRBD1 (6 bases). CDR1 is GTSNPN and CDR2 is SVGIG in the germline V gene (reference sequence). V lost 1 base and J lost 6, with 18 bases in between. The CDR3 totals 15 residues. The CDR3 DNA follows: TGTGCCTGGAGTGGGGGGCCGCTTATGAGGGATGGCTACACCTTC. Encoded protein: CAWSGGPLMRDGYTF.

In nucleotides, the CDR3 is TGTGCCAGCAGCCGAGAACAGGGGAGGCAGCAGTTCTTC. Its translation is CASSREQGRQQFF. The chain carries TRBV3-1 (or the pseudogene TRBV3-2) and TRBJ2-1; weak D call: TRBD1 (7 bases). Germline CDR1 reads LGHDT; CDR2 reads YNNKEL (reference sequence). The CDR3 spans 13 residues. V lost 4 bases, J lost 11 bases, and 15 bases lay in between.

Within the sample, this clone is medium-sized (0.01 to 0.1%). The chain joins TRBV7-2 to TRBJ1-6; D possibly corresponds to TRBD1 (5 bases). V was shortened by 1 base and J by 16 bases, with 11 bases between the two germline ends. Germline-derived CDR1 and CDR2 are SGHTA and FQGNSA. CDR3 size: 12 residues. This CDR3 reads CASSLVGTSLHF. CDR3 DNA: TGTGCCAGCAGCTTAGTAGGGACGTCTCTCCACTTT.

This clone came up once. This chain joins TRBV18 and TRBJ1-5, with 7 nucleotides matching TRBD1. The CDR3 is 17 amino acids. Germline-derived CDR1 and CDR2 are KGHSH and LQKENI. J lost 4 bases, V lost 0 bases, and 9 bases had no gene match. The CDR3: CASSPPSQGGPNQPQHF. CDR3 nucleotides: TGTGCCAGCTCACCACCGTCCCAGGGGGGACCTAATCAGCCCCAGCATTTT.

The chain combines TRBV11-2 with TRBJ2-4, with TRBD1 matching over 9 bases. V shed 1 base and J 9 bases; nucleotides not matched to a gene: 4. Germline CDR1 SGHAT, CDR2 FQNNGV. CDR3 length: 14 amino acids. The CDR3 is CASSLAGTGIIQYF. In nucleotides, the CDR3 is TGTGCCAGCAGCTTAGCCGGGACAGGGATCATTCAGTACTTC.

This sequence joins TRBV29-1 and TRBJ1-4, with D possibly being TRBD1 (5 bases). CDR1 and CDR2 from the germline V gene are SQVTM and ANQGSEA. With 6 bases removed from V and 5 bases from J, the gap between germline ends came to 13 bases. The CDR3 length is 13 residues. Written as DNA, the CDR3 is TGCAGCGTGAAGGGACGGGACAATGAAAAACTGTTTTTT. It encodes CSVKGRDNEKLFF.

V is TRBV28 and J is TRBJ2-3; TRBD1 is a possible D gene (5 bases). V was clipped by 6 bases and J by 0 bases, with 10 bases between them. CDR1 and CDR2 from the germline V gene are MDHEN and SYDVKM. This CDR3 is 14 amino acids long. The CDR3 nucleotides read TGTGCCAGCAGAACAGGTGGAAGCACAGATACGCAGTATTTT. This sequence encodes CASRTGGSTDTQYF.

The V gene is TRBV12-5, the J gene TRBJ1-1, with D possibly being TRBD1 (5 bases). Germline V gene lookup returns CDR1 LGHNT and CDR2 FRNRAP. V was trimmed by 4 bases and J by 4 bases, leaving 16 bases between them. The CDR3 consists of 15 residues. The CDR3 DNA follows: TGTGCTAGTGGTTCGACCCTTCAGGGAGGCACTGAAGCTTTCTTT. It is translated as CASGSTLQGGTEAFF.